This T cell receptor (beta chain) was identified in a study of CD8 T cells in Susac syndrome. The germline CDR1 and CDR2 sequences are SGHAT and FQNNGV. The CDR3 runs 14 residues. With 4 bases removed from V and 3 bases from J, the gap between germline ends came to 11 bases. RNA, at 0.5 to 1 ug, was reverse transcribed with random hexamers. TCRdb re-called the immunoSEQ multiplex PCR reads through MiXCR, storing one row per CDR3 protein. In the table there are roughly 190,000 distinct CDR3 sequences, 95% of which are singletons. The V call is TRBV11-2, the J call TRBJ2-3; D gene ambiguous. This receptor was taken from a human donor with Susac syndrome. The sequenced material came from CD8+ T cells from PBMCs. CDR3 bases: TGTGCCAGCAGCTCCCGAGCGTGGACAGATACGCAGTATTTT. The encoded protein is CASSSRAWTDTQYF.